The source of this T cell receptor (beta chain) is a study of cytomegalovirus exposure and HLA in healthy donors. The CDR3 totals 15 residues. V was clipped by 3 bases and J by 0 bases, with 15 bases between them. CDR1 is GTSNPN, CDR2 SVGIG, per germline (reference sequence). The PCR contained 60 Vbeta and 13 Jbeta primers. Produced via immunoSEQ multiplex PCR; TCRdb's table is partial and in-frame only. This sample has roughly 150,000 clones; roughly 70% occur once, and the top ten carry under 2.5%. The source is a woman aged 55-70 years in good health and CMV-seropositive. Sequences were obtained from PBMCs. The chain uses TRBV30 and TRBJ2-7; possibly TRBD2 for D (6 bases). The CDR3 coding sequence is TGTGCCTGGAGGGGGACCGGGGGTTACTCCTACGAGCAGTACTTC. Translating gives CAWRGTGGYSYEQYF.